The T cell receptor beta chain described here comes from a study of regulatory T cells in long-lasting Graves disease. Findings of the study overall: The study found TRBV28, TRBJ1-2 and TRBJ2-5 favored in persistent disease. New patients shared fewer public clonotypes (about 1,000) than persistent patients did (fewer than 3,000).

This clonotype was observed a handful of times. Its antigen remains unidentified. The CDR3 runs to 16 residues. Germline CDR1 and CDR2: MNHEY and SVGAGI. V shed 4 bases, J shed 2 bases, and the junction held 7 bases outside the gene matches. Specified time point: persistent/refractory GD, antithyroid drugs over 5 years with positive TRAb. The TCR library was made from RNA that had been extracted from PBMCs in TRIzol. Graves' disease diagnosis was established per American Thyroid Association guidelines. Arm-PCR of CDR3 regions with iRepertoire HTBI primers generated TCR beta libraries. TCRdb analysed the multiplex PCR reads with MiXCR anew, one entry per CDR3 protein. The table lists 300,000 to 500,000 distinct CDR3 sequences, roughly 20% of them singletons.

This sequence joins TRBV6-5 and TRBJ2-2; 7 positions match TRBD2. Sample: peripheral blood mononuclear cells (PBMCs), taken when the disease was refractory, from a patient treated with antithyroid drugs. The receptor's source is a female donor with Graves disease. The CDR3 DNA follows: TGTGCCAGCAGTTGGGGACTACCCGAAAACACCGGGGAGCTGTTTTTT. Its translation: CASSWGLPENTGELFF.